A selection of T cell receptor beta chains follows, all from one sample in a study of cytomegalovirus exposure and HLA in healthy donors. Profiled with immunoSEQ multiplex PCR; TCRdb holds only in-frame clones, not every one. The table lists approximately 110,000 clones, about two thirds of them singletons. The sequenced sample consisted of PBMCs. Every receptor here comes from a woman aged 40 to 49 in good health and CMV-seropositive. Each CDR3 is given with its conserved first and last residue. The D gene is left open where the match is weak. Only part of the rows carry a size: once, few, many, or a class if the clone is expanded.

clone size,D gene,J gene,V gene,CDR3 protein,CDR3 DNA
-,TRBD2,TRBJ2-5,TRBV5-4,CASSLEGPGGETQYF,TGTGCCAGCAGCTTGGAAGGTCCGGGGGGAGAGACCCAGTACTTC
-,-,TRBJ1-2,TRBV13,CASSLSLYYGYTF,TGTGCCAGCAGCTTATCCTTATACTATGGCTACACCTTC
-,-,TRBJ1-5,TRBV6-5,CASSPRGGQQPQHF,TGTGCCAGCAGCCCTAGGGGGGGCCAACAGCCCCAGCATTTT
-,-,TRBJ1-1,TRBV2,CASKLLQGNTEAFF,TGTGCCAGCAAATTGTTACAGGGTAACACTGAAGCTTTCTTT
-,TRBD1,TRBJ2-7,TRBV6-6,CASSYSPTGSAEQYF,TGTGCCAGCAGTTACTCACCGACAGGGAGCGCCGAGCAGTACTTC
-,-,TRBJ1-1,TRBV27,CASSVQGGTEAFF,TGTGCCAGCAGTGTACAGGGTGGCACTGAAGCTTTCTTT
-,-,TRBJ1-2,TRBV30,CACSKGDYGYTF,TGTGCCTGTAGTAAGGGAGACTATGGCTACACCTTC
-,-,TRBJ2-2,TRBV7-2,CASSLGRPGGTGELFF,TGTGCCAGCAGCTTAGGTCGGCCCGGGGGAACCGGGGAGCTGTTTTTT
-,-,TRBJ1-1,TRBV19,CASSFTGSTEAFF,TGTGCCAGTAGTTTTACAGGGAGCACTGAAGCTTTCTTT
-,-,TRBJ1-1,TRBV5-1,CASRRQGNTEAFF,TGCGCCAGCAGGAGGCAGGGGAACACTGAAGCTTTCTTT
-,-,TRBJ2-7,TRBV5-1,CASSLDGGRSSYEQYF,TGCGCCAGCAGCTTGGATGGGGGGAGGAGCTCCTACGAGCAGTACTTC
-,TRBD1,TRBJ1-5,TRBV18,CASSLGTGGGQPQHF,TGTGCCAGCTCCCTGGGGACAGGGGGCGGTCAGCCCCAGCATTTT
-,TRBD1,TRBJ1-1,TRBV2,CASSGDRGLAEAFF,TGTGCCAGCAGTGGAGACAGGGGGCTCGCTGAAGCTTTCTTT
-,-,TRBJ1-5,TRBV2,CASSPTQGSNQPQHF,TGTGCCAGCAGTCCGACCCAGGGTAGCAATCAGCCCCAGCATTTT
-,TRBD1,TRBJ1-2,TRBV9,CASSSQTGASNYGYTF,TGTGCCAGCAGCTCCCAAACAGGGGCGTCTAACTATGGCTACACCTTC
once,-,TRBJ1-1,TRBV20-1,CSAYRTIEAFF,TGCAGTGCTTACCGGACTATTGAAGCTTTCTTT
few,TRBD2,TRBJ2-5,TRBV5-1,CASNRLAGQETQYF,TGCGCCAGCAACCGACTAGCGGGACAAGAGACCCAGTACTTC
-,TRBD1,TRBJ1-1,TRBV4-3,CASSQGGGEISEAFF,TGCGCCAGCAGCCAAGGAGGGGGCGAGATCTCTGAAGCTTTCTTT
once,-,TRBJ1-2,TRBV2,CASSMMGRADYGYTF,TGTGCCAGCAGTATGATGGGCAGGGCGGACTATGGCTACACCTTC
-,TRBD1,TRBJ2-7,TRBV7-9,CASTGTTYEQYF,TGTGCCTCGACAGGGACAACCTACGAGCAGTACTTC
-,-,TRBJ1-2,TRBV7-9,CASSFSGPRDGYTF,TGTGCCAGCAGCTTTAGCGGTCCGCGTGATGGCTACACCTTC
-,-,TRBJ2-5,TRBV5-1,CATSDSLQETQYF,TGCGCCACCTCAGACAGTCTCCAAGAGACCCAGTACTTC
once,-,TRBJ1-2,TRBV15,CATSSRTANYGYTF,TGTGCCACCAGCAGTCGGACAGCTAACTATGGCTACACCTTC
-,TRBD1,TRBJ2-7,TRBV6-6,CAARGADRGAYEQYF,TGTGCCGCACGTGGGGCGGACAGGGGGGCCTACGAGCAGTACTTC
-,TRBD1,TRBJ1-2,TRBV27,CASSFIDRDHGYTF,TGTGCCAGCAGTTTTATTGACAGGGACCATGGCTACACCTTC
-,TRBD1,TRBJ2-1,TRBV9,CASSARTGGGEQFF,TGTGCCAGCAGCGCACGGACAGGGGGCGGTGAGCAGTTCTTC
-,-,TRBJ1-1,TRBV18,CASSQTGYTEAFF,TGTGCCAGCTCACAAACCGGGTACACTGAAGCTTTCTTT
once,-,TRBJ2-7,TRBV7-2,CASSLEVLAYEQYF,TGTGCCAGCAGCTTAGAGGTACTAGCCTACGAGCAGTACTTC